The following is a T cell receptor (beta chain) sequence with its context. Its antigen is unknown. Since a much larger clone is just one base distant, this may be a read error. The sample belongs to a study of post-analysis software for immune sequencing data (dated by TCRdb to the mid-2010s). About the study as a whole: Relapsing-remitting, secondary progressive and progressive-relapsing multiple sclerosis were recorded as disease courses, and subtype annotation was lacking for some patients. A subset of samples was prepared in parallel using single-end sample barcoding, then pooled and co-amplified after Illumina adapter ligation. The patient repertoires were compared against about a dozen previously published healthy control repertoires obtained from donors aged 6 to 25 years. Study-wide findings and limitations: The multiple sclerosis patient group was slightly younger than the control group. About five TRBV segments, including TRBV5-6, TRBV5-1 and TRBV20-1, were significantly more frequent in patients than controls. When samples were clustered directly using the F measure, samples prepared in the same batch co-clustered strongly, which prompted a batch-effect correction. Multiple sclerosis patients had significantly lower normalized Chao1 diversity than controls, a result that suggests substantial peripheral T-cell clonal expansion.

Library preparation employed PCR. Sequencing relied on an Illumina HiSeq 2500. To reduce PCR and sequencing biases, unique molecular identifiers were built into the TCR beta cDNA libraries. Per 1 to 10 million input T cells, some 500,000 cDNA molecules were obtained, such that each molecule approximated one T cell. The patient libraries were prepared and sequenced using the same protocol as the earlier healthy control dataset. Samples belonging to the same batch were prepared together, multiplexed and sequenced on a shared HiSeq lane. Under the source paper's analysis protocol: MIGEC handled the raw barcoded reads, throwing out single-read molecular identifier groups before consensus assembly and CDR3 extraction. Clonotype tables were post-analysed with VDJtools, and diversity was normalized by down-sampling all datasets to the smallest sample size. Repertoire overlap clustering matched CDR3 amino acid but not nucleotide sequences to correct batch-related cross-sample contamination. TCRdb trimmed public reads at Q25 via fastp, called clones via MiXCR and kept in-frame beta chains. Every entry covers one CDR3 protein and lists the most common genes and DNA from its rows. TCRdb's processing, not the authors' own work, is the source of the V and J calls. The sample table contains approximately 250,000 distinct CDR3 sequences; only one count was recorded for just over 35% of them. The top ten clonotypes cover around 5% of the sample.

The CDR3, cysteine through phenylalanine, is 14 amino acids long. Only the CDR3 DNA stays, 42 bases, in frame from base 1. To demonstrate the VDJtools post-analysis software, the study profiled TCR beta repertoires from the peripheral blood of about a dozen young patients with multiple sclerosis. The multiple sclerosis patients were children and adolescents ranging in age from 6 to 15 years. Rearrangement joined TRBV12-3 or TRBV12-4 to TRBJ1-4; 7 of the junction bases match TRBD1. The sample consisted of blood. The sequence was collected from a girl between 10 and 17 years old with multiple sclerosis. CDR3 protein: CASRSQGRDEKRFF. The DNA reads TGTGCCAGCAGGTCACAGGGGAGGGATGAAAAACGGTTTTTT.